The 12 T cell receptor beta chains below all came from one sample that was sequenced in a study of OX40 agonist ivuxolimab in advanced cancers. Sequenced by immunoSEQ multiplex PCR; TCRdb stores in-frame clones only, minus some. This sample yields approximately 100,000 clones, of which less than 95% are seen a single time; around 1.6% belongs to the top ten. This sample comprised CD4+ or CD8+ T cells sorted from blood, obtained in a trial of the OX40 agonist ivuxolimab. The receptors originated from an adult with an advanced solid tumor such as melanoma, head and neck, liver or kidney cancer.

The genes are TRBV28 and TRBJ1-2; perhaps TRBD1 as D (6 bases). CDR1 MDHEN and CDR2 SYDVKM come from the germline V gene. There are 19 residues in the CDR3. V was shortened by 3 bases and J by 3 bases, with 26 bases between the two germline ends. The CDR3 sequence is CASSLANYRARPSYYGYTF. CDR3 sequence (DNA): TGTGCCAGCAGTTTGGCCAATTACAGGGCCCGGCCCTCCTACTATGGCTACACCTTC.

The V gene is TRBV18, the J gene TRBJ1-2, with no clear D. The germline V gene has CDR1 KGHSH and CDR2 LQKENI. This CDR3 has 13 amino acids. Trimming cost V 3 bases and J 2 bases, with 7 bases left between them. CDR3 sequence reads: CASSPSTNYGYTF. CDR3 nucleotide sequence: TGTGCCAGCTCACCCAGTACGAACTATGGCTACACCTTC.

This chain joins TRBV5-1 and TRBJ1-2; 9 bases are shared with TRBD1. The V segment lost 3 bases and the J segment 7 bases; nucleotides outside the gene matches: 4. There are 13 residues in the CDR3. Germline assignment: CDR1 SGHRS and CDR2 YFSETQ. The CDR3 region is CASSSDRGSGYTF. The DNA of the CDR3 is TGCGCCAGCAGCTCGGACAGGGGTAGTGGCTACACCTTC.

This clone showed up just once. V is TRBV30 and J is TRBJ1-2; no clear D gene. Germline CDR1 and CDR2: GTSNPN and SVGIG (reference sequence). The CDR3 extends over 16 amino acids. Trimming shortened V by 2 bases and J by 4 bases, and 20 bases separated the two germline ends. The CDR3, as DNA: TGTGCCTGGAGTCCAGGACCGTTCGGGCGGGCCTATGGCTACACCTTC. Translation gives CAWSPGPFGRAYGYTF. Combining the CDR3 with reference TRBV30 and TRBJ1-2 gives the whole variable domain SQTIHQWPATLVQPVGSPLSLECTVEGTSNPNLYWYRQAAGRGLQLLFYSVGIGQISSEVPQNLSASRPQDRQFILSSKKLLLSDSGFYLCAWSPGPFGRAYGYTFGSGTRLTVV.

This clone was detected only once. The chain combines TRBV2 with TRBJ2-1; D ambiguous. Trimming cost V 8 bases and J 2 bases, with 16 bases left between them. The CDR3 totals 15 residues. Germline CDR1 reads SNHLY; CDR2 reads FYNNEI. The chain's CDR3 is CASALSNGAYNEQFF. The CDR3 DNA sequence: TGTGCCAGCGCTCTCTCAAACGGCGCCTACAATGAGCAGTTCTTC.

The V and J genes are TRBV11-2 and TRBJ1-2, with 10 nucleotides matching TRBD1. The CDR3 has 17 residues. The junction had 14 bases not matched to a gene; V was cut back by 5 bases and J by 5 bases. Germline V CDR1 and CDR2: SGHAT, FQNNGV. The CDR3 region is CASSPHAGTGASYGYTF. In DNA form, the CDR3 reads TGTGCCAGCAGCCCTCACGCCGGGACAGGGGCCAGTTATGGCTACACCTTC.

The chain combines TRBV11-3 with TRBJ2-5, with TRBD2 matching 8 bases. The CDR3 is 13 amino acids. V was pared by 4 bases and J by 5 bases, with 3 bases of the junction left unmatched. Germline V lookup: CDR1 SGHNT, CDR2 YENEEA. The chain's CDR3 is CASSYGTSETQYF. The CDR3 DNA follows: TGTGCCAGCAGCTACGGGACTAGTGAGACCCAGTACTTC.

In its sample, this clone was seen once. The rearrangement uses TRBV9 and TRBJ1-1; the D gene is possibly TRBD1 (6 bases). The V end was cut by 0 bases, the J end by 3 bases, with 12 bases between. The CDR3 is 15 residues long. Germline CDR1 SGDLS, CDR2 YYNGEE. The DNA for the CDR3 is TGTGCCAGCAGCGTAGCTCCAGGGGAGCACACTGAAGCTTTCTTT. Amino acids: CASSVAPGEHTEAFF.

This rearrangement joins TRBV15 to TRBJ2-5; D not resolved. V lost 1 base and J 1 base, leaving 10 bases between the germline ends. CDR3 length: 15 residues. The germline V gene encodes CDR1 LNHNV and CDR2 YYDKDF (reference sequence). CDR3 sequence: CATSRVWAAQETQYF. CDR3 nucleotide sequence: TGTGCCACCAGCAGAGTTTGGGCAGCCCAAGAGACCCAGTACTTC.

The rearrangement uses TRBV7-8 and TRBJ2-7, with D tentatively TRBD2 (6 bases). The CDR3 is made up of 16 amino acids. Trimming removed 1 base at V and 6 bases at J, with 19 bases between. Germline V CDR1 and CDR2: SGHVS, FQNEAQ. Here the CDR3 reads CASSLVPAGTPLEQYF. Written as DNA, the CDR3 is TGTGCCAGCAGCTTAGTTCCTGCGGGAACCCCCCTCGAGCAGTACTTC.

The chain carries TRBV7-3 and TRBJ2-2, with 7 bases identical to TRBD1. The CDR3 has 16 residues. J was trimmed by 4 bases and V by 3 bases; bases with no gene match: 8. Per the germline V gene, CDR1 is SGHTA and CDR2 is FQGTGA. CDR3 nucleotide sequence: TGTGCCAGCAGCTTTGACCGGGACAGAAGCACCGGGGAGCTGTTTTTT. It translates to CASSFDRDRSTGELFF.

The chain is built from TRBV6-1 and TRBJ1-5; 8 bases match TRBD1. Per germline, CDR1 MNHNS and CDR2 SASEGT. With V trimmed by 7 bases and J by 2 bases, 4 bases remained unmatched. CDR3 length: 14 residues. CDR3 amino acids: CASISTGGNQPQHF. Written as DNA, the CDR3 is TGTGCCAGCATATCGACAGGGGGCAATCAGCCCCAGCATTTT.